This TCR beta chain was obtained from a study of T cell responses to AZD1222 COVID-19 vaccine. Pooling covered second doses at about 4 or about 12 weeks. The J segment lost 4 bases and the V segment lost 5 bases, leaving 13 bases of the junction unmatched. The CDR3 has 17 amino acids. Germline V CDR1 and CDR2: MDHEN, SYDVKM. Of note for this clone: The antigen is undetermined.

Study-level findings and limits: The donor cohort was predominantly white British with a female majority, and clonal diversity may have been underestimated.

Produced via immunoSEQ multiplex PCR; TCRdb's table is partial and in-frame only. This sample has about 52,000 clones, with roughly 90% found just once. This TCR came from an adult who received the AZD1222 COVID-19 vaccine. Sequencing used peripheral blood, obtained 28 days after the second AZD1222 dose. V and J are TRBV28 and TRBJ1-2; 10 bases align to TRBD1. CDR3 sequence: CASSTSLGQGPPYGYTF. DNA for the CDR3: TGTGCCAGCAGTACCTCCCTGGGACAGGGGCCCCCCTATGGCTACACCTTC.